Shown below are 11 T cell receptor beta chains from a single sample sequenced in a study of EBV T-cell therapy then PD-1 blockade in nasopharyngeal carcinoma. These receptors' antigens are unknown. Some clones are missing from TCRdb's copy, which holds only in-frame ones; the method was immunoSEQ multiplex PCR. Of some 19,000 clones in the sample, 84% are singletons; the top ten hold 31%. Treatment given: AdE1-LMPpoly-expanded autologous EBV-specific T-cell therapy followed by anti-PD-1 nivolumab. The specimen comprised CD8+ T cells from blood, sampled around day 33 from a patient whose treatment included autologous EBV-specific T cells and nivolumab. Source of these receptors: a man aged 40-49 years with nasopharyngeal carcinoma.

Comments on this clone: Different DNA sequences within this sample yield the same CDR3. The J gene is TRBJ2-7, the V gene TRBV6-4, with TRBD2 identical over 8 bases. The germline gives CDR1 MRHNA, CDR2 SNTAGT. This CDR3 contains 17 residues. J gave up 4 bases and V 0 bases, and 11 bases lay outside the gene matches. The CDR3 DNA sequence: TGTGCCAGCAGTGACTCCGGGGGCGGGGGGCGATGGTACGAGCAGTACTTC. Protein: CASSDSGGGGRWYEQYF.

The chain carries TRBV4-3 and TRBJ2-1, with 8 bases matching TRBD2. After removal of 3 bases from V and 0 bases from J, the junction contained 7 bases not matched to a gene. The germline gives CDR1 LGHNA, CDR2 YSLEER. The CDR3 runs to 17 residues. CDR3 loop: CASSQQIAGSSYNEQFF. CDR3 coding DNA: TGCGCCAGCAGCCAGCAGATAGCGGGGAGCTCCTACAATGAGCAGTTCTTC.

This clone was seen more than once but under ten times. The gene calls are TRBV30 and TRBJ1-1; possibly TRBD1 for D (5 bases). The CDR3 runs 15 residues. Trimming removed 1 base from V and 1 base from J, with 13 bases in between. Looked up from germline, CDR1 is GTSNPN and CDR2 is SVGIG (reference sequence). The CDR3 DNA is TGTGCCTGGAGTGCGGGACGGCCAAGGAACACTGAAGCTTTCTTT. Protein product: CAWSAGRPRNTEAFF.

The chain couples TRBV4-3 to TRBJ2-1; possible D gene TRBD2, 5 bases. Trimming took 4 bases from V and 0 from J, leaving 19 bases between them. The CDR3 has 18 amino acids. Germline values: CDR1 LGHNA, CDR2 YSLEER. CDR3 DNA sequence: TGCGCCAGCAGCCCTCTACCCGGAGGCCCTAGCTCCTACAATGAGCAGTTCTTC. This encodes CASSPLPGGPSSYNEQFF.

The chain has TRBV2 and TRBJ1-2, with 9 bases that match TRBD1. V shed 5 bases, J shed 6 bases, and the junction held 4 bases outside the gene matches. CDR1 is SNHLY, CDR2 FYNNEI, per germline. The CDR3 contains 13 residues. CDR3 DNA: TGTGCCAGCAGTCCGGACAGGGGCAATGGCTACACCTTC. Encoded protein: CASSPDRGNGYTF.

The chain is built from TRBV30 and TRBJ1-1; no definite D call. V lost 2 bases and J lost 4, with 5 bases in between. Germline V gene lookup returns CDR1 GTSNPN and CDR2 SVGIG (reference sequence). The CDR3 contains 11 residues. CDR3 sequence: CAWSSGTEAFF. For the CDR3, the DNA is TGTGCCTGGAGTTCTGGCACTGAAGCTTTCTTT. The whole variable domain, remainder taken from reference TRBV30 and TRBJ1-1, is SQTIHQWPATLVQPVGSPLSLECTVEGTSNPNLYWYRQAAGRGLQLLFYSVGIGQISSEVPQNLSASRPQDRQFILSSKKLLLSDSGFYLCAWSSGTEAFFGQGTRLTVV.

V and J are TRBV25-1 and TRBJ2-1; 8 nucleotides agree with TRBD1. This CDR3 is 16 amino acids long. V was clipped by 1 base and J by 5 bases; unmatched bases: 7. Germline V gene sequence: CDR1 MGHDK, CDR2 SYGVNS. CDR3 bases: TGTGCCAGCAGTGAATTCGGACAGGGTAGGGACAATGAGCAGTTCTTC. This gives the protein CASSEFGQGRDNEQFF.

The genes are TRBV3-1 (or the pseudogene TRBV3-2) and TRBJ1-3; D uncertain. The CDR3 loop spans 15 amino acids. With 1 base removed from V and 0 bases from J, the gap between germline ends came to 7 bases. Germline V gene sequence: CDR1 LGHDT, CDR2 YNNKEL (reference sequence). The CDR3 coding sequence is TGTGCCAGCAGCCAAGGGTCCAGCTCTGGAAACACCATATATTTT. Encoded protein: CASSQGSSSGNTIYF.

The gene calls are TRBV5-1 and TRBJ2-3; D remains unclear. Trimming shortened V by 4 bases and J by 3 bases, and 12 bases separated the two germline ends. This CDR3 has 14 amino acids. Germline V lookup: CDR1 SGHRS, CDR2 YFSETQ. CDR3 coding DNA: TGCGCCAGCAGCCGAGTCACAGCTACAGATACGCAGTATTTT. Translated: CASSRVTATDTQYF.

By proportion, this clone is medium-sized (0.01 to 0.1%). This chain connects TRBV6-2 or TRBV6-3 to TRBJ1-2; 9 bases map to TRBD1. The CDR3 totals 14 residues. Losses at the gene ends were 0 bases for V and 7 bases for J; bases not matched to a gene: 3. Germline lookup yields CDR1 MNHEY and CDR2 SVGEGT. The CDR3 protein is CASSYSGQGRGYTF. In DNA form, the CDR3 reads TGTGCCAGCAGTTACTCGGGACAGGGTCGTGGCTACACCTTC.

The chain employs TRBV2 and TRBJ1-2; maybe TRBD1 (5 bases). CDR1 is SNHLY and CDR2 is FYNNEI in the germline V gene. V lost 10 bases and J lost 2, with 14 bases in between. CDR3 size: 13 residues. This CDR3 is CATMGRKNYGYTF. The CDR3 bases are TGTGCCACTATGGGGCGGAAAAACTATGGCTACACCTTC.